This T cell receptor (beta chain) appears in the sequencing data of a study of cytomegalovirus exposure and HLA in healthy donors. A multiplex PCR was run with 60 Vbeta primers and 13 Jbeta primers. Profiling relied on immunoSEQ multiplex PCR, and the TCRdb table lists in-frame clones only, not all of them. This sample carries fewer than 150,000 clones, around 74% of them seen once, and the ten largest clones take less than 4%. Germline CDR1 and CDR2: GTSNPN and SVGIG (reference sequence). V was clipped by 5 bases and J by 4 bases; unmatched bases: 4. The CDR3 sequence is 13 residues long. The sequence derives from a man aged 25-40 years in good health and CMV-seronegative. Material: PBMCs. This chain links TRBV30 with TRBJ1-5; 8 bases agree with TRBD1. The CDR3 region is CAWGGQENQPQHF. The CDR3 coding sequence is TGTGCCTGGGGGGGACAGGAGAATCAGCCCCAGCATTTT.